This TCR beta chain derives from a study of identical twins. The CDR3 is 12 amino acids. Trimming took 4 bases from V and 7 from J, leaving 11 bases between them. Germline values: CDR1 SGDLS, CDR2 YYNGEE. The study, taken as a whole, reports: In cord blood, abundant beta clonotypes had fewer insertions; memory showed no trend. It was cross-sectional statistical analysis, not following the same donors, that the conclusions relied on.

cDNA carried unique molecular identifiers, and a universal primer site was added by template switching. TCRdb ran MiXCR on the 5' RACE reads and lists one entry per CDR3 protein. The sample lists around 1.7 million distinct CDR3 sequences, about 31% seen once, with more than 0.25% in the top ten. On this clonotype itself: The antigen remains unidentified.

The receptor comes from a newborn girl in good health. The sequencing sample was made of cord blood. This chain links TRBV9 with TRBJ1-1; the D gene is possibly TRBD1 (5 bases). CDR3 coding DNA: TGTGCCAGCAGCTCTGGGGGTAGTGAAGCTTTCTTT. It translates to CASSSGGSEAFF.